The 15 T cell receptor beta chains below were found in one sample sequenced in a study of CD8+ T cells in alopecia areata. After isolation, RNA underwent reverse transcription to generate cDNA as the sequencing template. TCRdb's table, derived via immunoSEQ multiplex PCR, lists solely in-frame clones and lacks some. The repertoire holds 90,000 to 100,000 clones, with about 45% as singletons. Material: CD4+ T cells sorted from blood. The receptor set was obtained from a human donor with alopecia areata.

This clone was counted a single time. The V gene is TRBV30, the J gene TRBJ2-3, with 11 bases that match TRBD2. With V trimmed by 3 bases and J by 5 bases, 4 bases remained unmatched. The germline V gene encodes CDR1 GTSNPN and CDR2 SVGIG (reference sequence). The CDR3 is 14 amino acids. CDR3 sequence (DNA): TGTGCCTGGAGCACTAGCGGGAGAAGAGATACGCAGTATTTT. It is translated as CAWSTSGRRDTQYF.

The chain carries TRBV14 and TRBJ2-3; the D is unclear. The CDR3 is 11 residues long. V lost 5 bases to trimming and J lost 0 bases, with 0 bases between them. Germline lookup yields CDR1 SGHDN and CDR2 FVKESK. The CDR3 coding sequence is TGTGCCAGCAGCAGCACAGATACGCAGTATTTT. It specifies CASSSTDTQYF. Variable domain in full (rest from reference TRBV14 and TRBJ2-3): EAGVTQFPSHSVIEKGQTVTLRCDPISGHDNLYWYRRVMGKEIKFLLHFVKESKQDESGMPNNRFLAERTGGTYSTLKVQPAELEDSGVYFCASSSTDTQYFGPGTRLTVL.

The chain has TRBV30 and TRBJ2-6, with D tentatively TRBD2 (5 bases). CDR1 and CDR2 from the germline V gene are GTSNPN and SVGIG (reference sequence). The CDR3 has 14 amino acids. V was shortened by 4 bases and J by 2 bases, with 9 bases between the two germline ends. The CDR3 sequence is CAWTLGAGANVLTF. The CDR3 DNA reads TGTGCCTGGACGCTGGGAGCTGGGGCCAACGTCCTGACTTTC.

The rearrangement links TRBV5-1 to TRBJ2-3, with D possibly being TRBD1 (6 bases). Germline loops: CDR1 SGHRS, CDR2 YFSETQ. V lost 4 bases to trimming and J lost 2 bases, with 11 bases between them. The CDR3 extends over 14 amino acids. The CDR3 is CASSHDRSTDTQYF. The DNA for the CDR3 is TGCGCCAGCAGCCATGACAGGTCCACAGATACGCAGTATTTT.

The CDR3 sequence is CSSGGGFGNEQFF. The CDR3 DNA follows: TGCAGCTCCGGAGGGGGTTTCGGCAATGAGCAGTTCTTC. This chain uses TRBV29-1 with TRBJ2-1; D possibly uses TRBD1 or TRBD2 (6 bases each). Trimming took off 8 bases at V and 6 bases at J, with 17 bases between the two ends. Germline CDR1 is SQVTM and CDR2 is ANQGSEA. The CDR3 extends over 13 amino acids.

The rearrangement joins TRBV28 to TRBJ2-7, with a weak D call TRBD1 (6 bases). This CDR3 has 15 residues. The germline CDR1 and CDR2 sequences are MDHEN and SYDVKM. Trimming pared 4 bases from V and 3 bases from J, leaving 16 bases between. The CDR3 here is CASSSRTRGGYEQYF. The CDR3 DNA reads TGTGCCAGCAGTTCCCGGACTCGAGGGGGCTACGAGCAGTACTTC.

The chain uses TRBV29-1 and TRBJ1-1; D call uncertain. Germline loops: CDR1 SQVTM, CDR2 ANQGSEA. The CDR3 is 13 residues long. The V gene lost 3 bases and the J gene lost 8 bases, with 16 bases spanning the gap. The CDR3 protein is CSVDKVLVQEAFF. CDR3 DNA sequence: TGCAGCGTTGATAAGGTTTTGGTACAAGAAGCTTTCTTT.

The CDR3 nucleotides read TGCGCCAGCAGCCAAGGGTCACTAGGAGTGAACATTCAGTACTTC. Translated: CASSQGSLGVNIQYF. The chain joins TRBV4-3 to TRBJ2-4; D perhaps matches TRBD2 (5 bases). V gave up 1 base and J gave up 7 bases, with 14 bases separating them. The V gene's germline CDR1 is LGHNA and CDR2 YSLEER. This CDR3 region has 15 residues.

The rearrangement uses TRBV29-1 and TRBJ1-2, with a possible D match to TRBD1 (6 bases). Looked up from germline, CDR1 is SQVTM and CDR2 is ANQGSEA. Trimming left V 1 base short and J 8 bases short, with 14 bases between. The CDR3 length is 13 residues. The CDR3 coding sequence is TGCAGCGTTGAAGGCGGAGGGGGTTACGGCTACACCTTC. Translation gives CSVEGGGGYGYTF.

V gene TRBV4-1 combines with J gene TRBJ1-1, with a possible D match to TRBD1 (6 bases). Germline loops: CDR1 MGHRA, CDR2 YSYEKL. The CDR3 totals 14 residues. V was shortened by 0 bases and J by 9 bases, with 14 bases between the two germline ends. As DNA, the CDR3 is TGCGCCAGCAGCCAAGACAGGGGTGTAATGAAAGCTTTCTTT. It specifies CASSQDRGVMKAFF.

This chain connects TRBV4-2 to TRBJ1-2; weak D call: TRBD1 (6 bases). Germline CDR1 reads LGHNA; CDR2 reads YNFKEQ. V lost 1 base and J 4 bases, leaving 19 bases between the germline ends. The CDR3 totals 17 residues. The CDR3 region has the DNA TGTGCCAGCAGCCAAGGTGTATGGACAGACCCTGGCTATGGCTACACCTTC. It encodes CASSQGVWTDPGYGYTF.

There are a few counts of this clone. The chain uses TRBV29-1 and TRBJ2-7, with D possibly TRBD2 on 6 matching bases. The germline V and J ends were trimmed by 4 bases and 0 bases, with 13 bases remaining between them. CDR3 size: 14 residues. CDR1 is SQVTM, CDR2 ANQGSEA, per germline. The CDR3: CSVVLTGSSYEQYF. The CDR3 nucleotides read TGCAGCGTTGTTCTTACCGGGAGCTCCTACGAGCAGTACTTC.

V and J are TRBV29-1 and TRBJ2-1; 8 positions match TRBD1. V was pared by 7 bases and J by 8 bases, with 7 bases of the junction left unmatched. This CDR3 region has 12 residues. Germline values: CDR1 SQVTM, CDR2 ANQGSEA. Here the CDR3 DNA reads TGCAGCGCAGGACAGGGCCTCGATGAGCAGTTCTTC. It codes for CSAGQGLDEQFF.

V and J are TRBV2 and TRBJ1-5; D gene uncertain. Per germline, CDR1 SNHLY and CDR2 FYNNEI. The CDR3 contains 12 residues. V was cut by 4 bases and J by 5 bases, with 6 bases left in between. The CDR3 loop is CASSGPDQPQHF. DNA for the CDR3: TGTGCCAGCAGTGGACCGGATCAGCCCCAGCATTTT.

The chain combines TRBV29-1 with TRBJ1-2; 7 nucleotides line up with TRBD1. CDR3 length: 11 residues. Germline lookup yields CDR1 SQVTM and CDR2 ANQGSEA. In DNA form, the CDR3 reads TGCGGAAAACAGGGGAACGATGGCTACACCTTC. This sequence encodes CGKQGNDGYTF.